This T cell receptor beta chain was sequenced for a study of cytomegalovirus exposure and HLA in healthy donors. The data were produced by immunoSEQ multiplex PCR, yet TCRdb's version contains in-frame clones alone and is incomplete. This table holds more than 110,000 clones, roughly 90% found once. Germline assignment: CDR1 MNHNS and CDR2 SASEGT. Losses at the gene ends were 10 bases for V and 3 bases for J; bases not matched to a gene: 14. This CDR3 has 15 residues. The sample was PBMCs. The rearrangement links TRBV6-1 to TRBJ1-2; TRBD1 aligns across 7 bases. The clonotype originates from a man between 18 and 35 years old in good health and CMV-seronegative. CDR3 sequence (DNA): TGTGCCACCACACGATTAACAGGGGCAGACTATGGCTACACCTTC. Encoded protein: CATTRLTGADYGYTF.